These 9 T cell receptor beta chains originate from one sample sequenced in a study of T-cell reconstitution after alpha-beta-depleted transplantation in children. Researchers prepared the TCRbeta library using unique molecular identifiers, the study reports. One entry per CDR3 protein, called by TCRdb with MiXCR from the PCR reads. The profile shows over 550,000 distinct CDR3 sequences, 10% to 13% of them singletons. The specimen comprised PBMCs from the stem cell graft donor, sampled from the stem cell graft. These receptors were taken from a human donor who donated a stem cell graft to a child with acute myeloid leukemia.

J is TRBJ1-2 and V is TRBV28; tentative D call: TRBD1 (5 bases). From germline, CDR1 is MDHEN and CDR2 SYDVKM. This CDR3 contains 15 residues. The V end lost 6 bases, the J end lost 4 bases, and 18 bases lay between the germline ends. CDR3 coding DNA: TGTGCCAGCAGGGGTACGACAGTCCTCCTCTATGGCTACACCTTC. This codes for CASRGTTVLLYGYTF.

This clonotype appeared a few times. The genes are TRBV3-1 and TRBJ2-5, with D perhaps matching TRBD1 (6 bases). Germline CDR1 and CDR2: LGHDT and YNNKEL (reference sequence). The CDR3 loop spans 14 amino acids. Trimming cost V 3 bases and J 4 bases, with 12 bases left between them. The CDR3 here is CASSQGQGRETQYF. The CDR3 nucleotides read TGTGCCAGCAGCCAGGGGCAGGGGAGAGAGACCCAGTACTTC.

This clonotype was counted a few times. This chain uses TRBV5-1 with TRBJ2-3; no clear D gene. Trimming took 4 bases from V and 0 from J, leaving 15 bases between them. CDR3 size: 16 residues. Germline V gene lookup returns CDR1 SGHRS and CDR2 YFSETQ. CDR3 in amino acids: CASSEDGGTSTDTQYF. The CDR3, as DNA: TGCGCCAGCAGCGAGGATGGCGGAACTAGCACAGATACGCAGTATTTT.

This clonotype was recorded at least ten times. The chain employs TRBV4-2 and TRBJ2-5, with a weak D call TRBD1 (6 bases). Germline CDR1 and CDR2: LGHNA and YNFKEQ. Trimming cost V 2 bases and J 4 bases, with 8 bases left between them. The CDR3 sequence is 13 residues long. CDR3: CASSQQGGETQYF. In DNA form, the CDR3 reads TGTGCCAGCAGCCAACAAGGGGGAGAGACCCAGTACTTC.

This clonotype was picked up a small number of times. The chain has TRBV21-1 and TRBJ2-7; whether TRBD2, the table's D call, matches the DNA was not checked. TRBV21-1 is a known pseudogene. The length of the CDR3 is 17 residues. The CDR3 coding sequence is TGTGCCAGCAGCAGATTTAGCGGGAGGGCCGAGTTCCACGAGCAGTACTTC. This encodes CASSRFSGRAEFHEQYF.

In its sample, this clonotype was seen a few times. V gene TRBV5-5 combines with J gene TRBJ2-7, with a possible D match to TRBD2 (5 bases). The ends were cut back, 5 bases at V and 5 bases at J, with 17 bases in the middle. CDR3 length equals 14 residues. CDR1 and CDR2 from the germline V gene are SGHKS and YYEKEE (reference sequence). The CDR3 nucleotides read TGTGCCAGCAGGCCCGGGATTATGGACGACGAGCAGTACTTC. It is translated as CASRPGIMDDEQYF. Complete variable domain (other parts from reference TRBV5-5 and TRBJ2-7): DAGVTQSPTHLIKTRGQQVTLRCSPISGHKSVSWYQQVLGQGPQFIFQYYEKEERGRGNFPDRFSARQFPNYSSELNVNALLLGDSALYLCASRPGIMDDEQYFGPGTRLTVT.

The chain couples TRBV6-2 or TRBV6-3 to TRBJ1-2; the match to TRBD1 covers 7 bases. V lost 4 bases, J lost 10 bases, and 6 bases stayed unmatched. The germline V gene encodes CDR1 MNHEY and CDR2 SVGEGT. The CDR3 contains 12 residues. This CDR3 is CASSFPDRTYTF. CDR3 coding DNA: TGTGCCAGCAGTTTCCCGGACAGGACCTACACCTTC.

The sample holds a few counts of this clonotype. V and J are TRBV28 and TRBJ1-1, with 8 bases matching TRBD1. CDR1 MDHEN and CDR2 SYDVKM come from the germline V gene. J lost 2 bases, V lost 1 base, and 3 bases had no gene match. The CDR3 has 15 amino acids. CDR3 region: CASSLSDRANTEAFF. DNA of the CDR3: TGTGCCAGCAGTTTATCGGACAGGGCAAACACTGAAGCTTTCTTT.

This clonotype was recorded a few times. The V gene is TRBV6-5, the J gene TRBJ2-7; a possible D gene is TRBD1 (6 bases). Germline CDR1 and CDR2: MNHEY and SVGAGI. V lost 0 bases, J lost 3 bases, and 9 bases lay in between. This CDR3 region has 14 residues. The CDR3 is CASSYSVQGYEQYF. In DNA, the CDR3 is TGTGCCAGCAGTTACTCGGTACAGGGCTACGAGCAGTACTTC.